Only one count was recorded for the clone carrying this TCR beta chain. There are 15 residues in the CDR3. The V end was cut by 0 bases, the J end by 4 bases, with 9 bases between. Germline CDR1 SGHTA, CDR2 FQGNSA. Profiling relied on immunoSEQ multiplex PCR, and the TCRdb table lists in-frame clones only, not all of them. The repertoire has roughly 120,000 clones, over 65% of them found once; the top ten carry roughly 3.8%. These data are taken from a study of blood T cell repertoires in COVID-19. About the research overall: PBMCs, B-cell-depleted T cells, or T cells provided the cDNA or gDNA that made up the material.

Source material: peripheral blood. The sequence derives from a woman older than 75 with acute or convalescent COVID-19. The V and J genes are TRBV7-2 and TRBJ1-4; no clear D. CDR3 loop: CASSLAGSGNEKLFF. The CDR3 DNA sequence: TGTGCCAGCAGCTTAGCCGGGTCTGGTAATGAAAAACTGTTTTTT.